The 12 T cell receptor beta chains given below trace back to one sample, sequenced in a study of T cells in Graves' hyperthyroidism and ophthalmopathy. Amplified regions were TCR beta CDR3 sequences from RNA transcripts. The study used the HTBI primer set for a first-round RT-PCR of the TCR CDR3. One entry per CDR3 protein, called by TCRdb with MiXCR from the multiplex PCR reads. Counted here are under 250,000 distinct CDR3 sequences, about 24% occurring once; the ten biggest clones make up roughly 40%. The sequencing sample was made of blood. The origin of the receptors is a woman aged 40 to 50 with Graves' ophthalmopathy.

The chain couples TRBV7-2 to TRBJ2-7; D uncertain. The CDR3 extends over 15 amino acids. V lost 5 bases and J lost 1, with 15 bases in between. Germline V gene lookup returns CDR1 SGHTA and CDR2 FQGNSA. Here the CDR3 DNA reads TGTGCCAGCAGCCCCCGGCGGTCCCATTCCTACGAGCAGTACTTC. Translating it yields CASSPRRSHSYEQYF.

The genes are TRBV6-4 and TRBJ2-5; the D gene is possibly TRBD2 (5 bases). Trimming removed 7 bases at V and 7 bases at J, with 16 bases between. Per the germline V gene, CDR1 is MRHNA and CDR2 is SNTAGT. The CDR3 length is 13 residues. The chain's CDR3 is CASTEGPPGTQYF. CDR3 sequence (DNA): TGTGCCAGCACAGAGGGCCCGCCGGGGACCCAGTACTTC.

This clonotype has a single count. The chain uses TRBV12-3 or TRBV12-4 and TRBJ2-5; no reliable D call. This CDR3 region has 11 residues. With 0 bases removed from V and 9 bases from J, the gap between germline ends came to 5 bases. CDR3 DNA sequence: TGTGCCAGCAGTTTAGCGAAGTCCCAGTACTTC. The encoded protein is CASSLAKSQYF.

This chain joins TRBV10-3 and TRBJ2-7; tentatively, D is TRBD1 (6 bases). Germline lookup yields CDR1 ENHRY and CDR2 SYGVKD. V was clipped by 10 bases and J by 5 bases, with 15 bases between them. The CDR3 has 12 residues. CDR3 loop: CASEQGDDEQYF. The DNA of the CDR3 is TGTGCCAGCGAACAGGGTGACGACGAGCAGTACTTC.

This clonotype has a count of ten or more. The chain links TRBV28 to TRBJ2-7; 9 bases line up with TRBD1. Per germline, CDR1 MDHEN and CDR2 SYDVKM. V trimming: 7 bases; J trimming: 2 bases; junction bases outside the gene matches: 6. The CDR3 contains 14 residues. CDR3 sequence reads: CASIGTGPTYEQYF. CDR3 DNA: TGTGCCAGCATTGGGACAGGGCCGACCTACGAGCAGTACTTC.

There are many counts of this clonotype. This chain joins TRBV12-3 or TRBV12-4 and TRBJ2-7; possibly TRBD2 for D (6 bases). With 8 bases removed from V and 3 bases from J, the gap between germline ends came to 11 bases. The CDR3 is 12 amino acids. In DNA, the CDR3 is TGTGCCAGCCGGGACGGGGGCTACGAGCAGTACTTC. This codes for CASRDGGYEQYF.

There are many counts of this clonotype. This chain connects TRBV29-1 to TRBJ2-7; tentative D call: TRBD1 (5 bases). V was clipped by 2 bases and J by 6 bases, with 5 bases between them. Germline V gene data show CDR1 as SQVTM and CDR2 as ANQGSEA. This CDR3 is 10 amino acids long. The CDR3 region has the DNA TGCAGCGTTGAACAGGGCGAGCAGTACTTC. Protein product: CSVEQGEQYF.

This clonotype came up many times. This rearrangement joins TRBV19 to TRBJ1-6, with TRBD1 matching 10 bases. After removal of 5 bases from V and 10 bases from J, the junction contained 5 bases not matched to a gene. The CDR3 sequence is 14 residues long. Germline loops: CDR1 LNHDA, CDR2 SQIVND (reference sequence). CDR3 in amino acids: CASSPRQGASPLHF. In DNA form, the CDR3 reads TGTGCCAGTAGTCCCAGACAGGGGGCATCACCCCTCCACTTT.

In its sample, this clonotype was seen a few times. The V gene is TRBV20-1, the J gene TRBJ1-1; tentatively, D is TRBD1 (6 bases). CDR3 length: 14 amino acids. CDR1 and CDR2 (germline): DFQATT, SNEGSKA (reference sequence). V gave up 6 bases and J gave up 4 bases, with 18 bases separating them. The CDR3 bases are TGCAGTGCCCGCGGGGGGGCGGGGGTCACTGAAGCTTTCTTT. Its protein is CSARGGAGVTEAFF.

The sample holds many counts of this clonotype. The V gene is TRBV20-1, the J gene TRBJ1-6; D is ambiguous. The CDR3 has 16 residues. Germline V gene lookup returns CDR1 DFQATT and CDR2 SNEGSKA (reference sequence). Trimming cost V 0 bases and J 0 bases, with 9 bases left between them. For the CDR3, the DNA is TGCAGTGCTAGAGATCCCCCTGGCTCCTATAATTCACCCCTCCACTTT. Amino acid sequence: CSARDPPGSYNSPLHF.

The chain carries TRBV27 and TRBJ2-3; D is perhaps TRBD1 (6 bases). The CDR3 length is 14 residues. Trimming removed 0 bases at V and 5 bases at J, with 9 bases between. Germline-derived CDR1 and CDR2 are MNHEY and SMNVEV (reference sequence). DNA of the CDR3: TGTGCCAGCAGTTTATCCAGGGGCAGAGATACGCAGTATTTT. It encodes CASSLSRGRDTQYF.

This chain connects TRBV20-1 to TRBJ2-7; weak D call: TRBD2 (6 bases). Germline V lookup: CDR1 DFQATT, CDR2 SNEGSKA (reference sequence). V was trimmed by 5 bases and J by 4 bases, leaving 18 bases between them. There are 14 residues in the CDR3. The CDR3 spells CSAPRGGGRYEQYF. The CDR3 DNA follows: TGCAGTGCTCCCCGTGGGGGAGGTAGGTACGAGCAGTACTTC.